This T cell receptor (beta chain) was sequenced during a study of blood T cell repertoires in COVID-19. Using immunoSEQ multiplex PCR, the repertoire was profiled, and TCRdb retains in-frame clones only, with some absent. The sample consists of some 190,000 clones, about 88% of them appearing once. This CDR3 has 15 amino acids. Deletions cut 1 base from V and 5 bases from J, with 12 bases between. Germline values: CDR1 SGHRS, CDR2 YFSETQ. The age range of participants was about 18 to 95 years, with residence in 20 to 25 US areas. In assigning cohorts, the study relied on participant-reported clinical history. All recovered Cohort 3 donors got two negative PCRs, got clearance, or saw symptom resolution.

This clonotype originated in a young woman who had recovered from COVID-19. The chain has TRBV5-1 and TRBJ1-4; TRBD1 is a possible D gene (6 bases). The sequencing input was PBMCs or T cells enriched from blood (not recorded which). The DNA for the CDR3 is TGCGCCAGCAGCTTGAGGGGGTTACGGAATGAAAAACTGTTTTTT. As protein: CASSLRGLRNEKLFF.